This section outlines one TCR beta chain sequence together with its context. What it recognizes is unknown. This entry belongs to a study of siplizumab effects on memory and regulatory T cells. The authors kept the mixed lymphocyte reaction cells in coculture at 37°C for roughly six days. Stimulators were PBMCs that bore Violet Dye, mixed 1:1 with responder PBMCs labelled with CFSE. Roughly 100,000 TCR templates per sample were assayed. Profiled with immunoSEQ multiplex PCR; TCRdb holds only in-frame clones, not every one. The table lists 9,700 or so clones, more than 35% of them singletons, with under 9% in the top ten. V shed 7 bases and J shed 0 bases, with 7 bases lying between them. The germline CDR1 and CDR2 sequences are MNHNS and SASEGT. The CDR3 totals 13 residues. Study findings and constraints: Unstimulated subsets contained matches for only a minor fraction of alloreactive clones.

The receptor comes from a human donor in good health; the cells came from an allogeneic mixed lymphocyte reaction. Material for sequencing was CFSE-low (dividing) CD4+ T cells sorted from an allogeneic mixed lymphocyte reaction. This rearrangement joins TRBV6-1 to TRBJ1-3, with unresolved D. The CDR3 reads CASTPYSGNTIYF. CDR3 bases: TGTGCCAGCACTCCCTACTCTGGAAACACCATATATTTT.